This T cell receptor beta chain appears in the sequencing data of a study of blood T cells in healthy people across ages. Combining a sample-barcoded 5' primer with a J-beta primer mix, a second PCR ran for roughly 7 to 12 cycles. TCRdb analysed the 5' RACE reads with MiXCR anew, one entry per CDR3 protein. The sample consists of about 900,000 distinct CDR3 sequences, approximately 59% of them appearing once. This CDR3 is 16 amino acids long. The V gene's germline CDR1 is MNHEY and CDR2 SVGEGT. V lost 6 bases and J lost 2, with 17 bases in between. The clonotype comes from a man aged 25 to 45 in good health. Sequences were obtained from blood. The J gene is TRBJ1-5, the V gene TRBV6-2 or TRBV6-3; no firm D call. The CDR3 spells CASRLGWIGGNQPQHF. The DNA for the CDR3 is TGTGCCAGCAGACTAGGATGGATAGGAGGCAATCAGCCCCAGCATTTT.